One and the same sample provided the 21 T cell receptor beta chains below, sequenced in a study of regulatory T cells in long-lasting Graves disease. Building the TCR beta libraries relied on iRepertoire HTBI primers, and CDR3 regions underwent Arm-PCR. Each CDR3 protein gets one entry after TCRdb re-called the multiplex PCR reads with MiXCR. Here the sample spans 360,000 or so distinct CDR3 sequences, approximately 16% being singletons. Time point defined: newly diagnosed GD, antithyroid drugs for less than 3 months. PBMC RNA was the source of the TCR library. This same sample was also part of a study on T cells in Graves' hyperthyroidism and ophthalmopathy.

Sequencing used peripheral blood mononuclear cells (PBMCs), obtained at new diagnosis, from a patient treated with antithyroid drugs. These receptors originate from a man aged 35 to 55 with Graves disease.

This clonotype has ten or more counts. The rearrangement joins TRBV7-2 to TRBJ2-7, with TRBD2 identical over 11 bases. CDR1 is SGHTA and CDR2 is FQGNSA in the germline V gene. V gave up 1 base and J gave up 0 bases; unmatched junction bases: 11. The CDR3 has 19 amino acids. This chain's CDR3 is CASSLVLAGALQGSYEQYF. CDR3 nucleotide sequence: TGTGCCAGCAGCTTAGTACTAGCGGGGGCCCTACAAGGCTCCTACGAGCAGTACTTC.

The chain combines TRBV11-2 with TRBJ1-5; D not certain. Trimming shortened V by 0 bases and J by 0 bases, and 6 bases separated the two germline ends. The CDR3 is 15 amino acids. CDR1 SGHAT and CDR2 FQNNGV come from the germline V gene. CDR3 protein: CASSLDLNSNQPQHF. The CDR3 coding sequence is TGTGCCAGCAGCTTAGACCTGAATAGCAATCAGCCCCAGCATTTT.

This clonotype was counted at least ten times. The V call is TRBV10-3, the J call TRBJ1-4, with no clear D. Germline V gives CDR1 ENHRY, CDR2 SYGVKD. V lost 0 bases and J lost 0, with 5 bases in between. The CDR3 totals 15 residues. CDR3 DNA sequence: TGTGCCATCAGTGAGTCCCGGACAACTAATGAAAAACTGTTTTTT. This codes for CAISESRTTNEKLFF.

This clonotype was counted only a few times. The V gene is TRBV11-2, the J gene TRBJ1-2, with TRBD1 matching 9 bases. In germline, CDR1 is SGHAT, CDR2 FQNNGV. V was clipped by 5 bases and J by 7 bases; unmatched bases: 5. The CDR3 spans 13 residues. CDR3 sequence: CASSPNRGPGYTF. Here the CDR3 DNA reads TGTGCCAGCAGCCCTAACAGGGGGCCTGGCTACACCTTC. The entire variable domain, with the rest obtained from reference TRBV11-2 and TRBJ1-2, is as follows: EAGVAQSPRYKIIEKRQSVAFWCNPISGHATLYWYQQILGQGPKLLIQFQNNGVVDDSQLPKDRFSAERLKGVDSTLKIQPAKLEDSAVYLCASSPNRGPGYTFGSGTRLTVV.

This clonotype was recorded many times. The V gene is TRBV6-4, the J gene TRBJ2-1, with D uncertain. Germline-derived CDR1 and CDR2 are MRHNA and SNTAGT. The CDR3 runs 14 residues. V was cut by 4 bases and J by 10 bases, with 17 bases left in between. CDR3: CASSVEASSREQFF. The CDR3 DNA is TGTGCCAGCAGTGTTGAGGCCAGTTCAAGGGAGCAGTTCTTC.

The chain couples TRBV20-1 to TRBJ2-2, with no clear D. V was shortened by 6 bases and J by 0 bases, with 14 bases between the two germline ends. The CDR3 spans 15 residues. Germline CDR1 is DFQATT and CDR2 is SNEGSKA (reference sequence). CDR3 residues: CSAPSPSSNTGELFF. Written as DNA, the CDR3 is TGCAGTGCCCCGAGCCCCAGTTCGAACACCGGGGAGCTGTTTTTT.

This clonotype showed up just a few times. This chain connects TRBV6-5 to TRBJ1-2, with TRBD1 as a possible D gene (5 bases). V was trimmed by 2 bases and J by 5 bases, leaving 24 bases between them. There are 18 residues in the CDR3. Germline CDR1 reads MNHEY; CDR2 reads SVGAGI. In nucleotides, the CDR3 is TGTGCCAGCAGTTACCCACATTCGGCCGATGGGGGGAAGTATGGCTACACCTTC. Protein sequence: CASSYPHSADGGKYGYTF.

The chain carries TRBV20-1 and TRBJ1-5; 9 nucleotides line up with TRBD1. Germline CDR1 is DFQATT and CDR2 is SNEGSKA (reference sequence). The CDR3 spans 15 residues. The V gene end was trimmed by 3 bases and the J gene end by 3 bases; junction bases not matched to a gene: 6. The CDR3 DNA reads TGCAGTGCTAGTGGAGGGACAGGGTCCAATCAGCCCCAGCATTTT. It encodes CSASGGTGSNQPQHF.

This clonotype was detected ten times or more. The rearrangement joins TRBV25-1 to TRBJ2-3; a weak D match, TRBD1 (6 bases). Germline CDR1 and CDR2: MGHDK and SYGVNS. CDR3 length: 14 residues. Trimming shortened V by 5 bases and J by 6 bases, and 15 bases separated the two germline ends. CDR3 amino acids: CASSLRGEADTQYF. CDR3 DNA sequence: TGTGCCAGCAGTCTCAGGGGCGAGGCCGATACGCAGTATTTT.

Comment on this clonotype: This may be a read error: a much more frequent sequence differs by one nucleotide. The CDR3 loop reads CASSRGTPEAYNEQLF. For the CDR3, the DNA is TGCGCCAGCAGCCGAGGGACTCCCGAGGCCTACAATGAGCAGCTCTTC. The chain employs TRBV5-1 and TRBJ2-1; tentative D call: TRBD2 (6 bases). Germline V CDR1 and CDR2: SGHRS, YFSETQ. The CDR3 sequence is 16 residues long.

This chain uses TRBV10-3 with TRBJ2-3; D is undetermined. V lost 6 bases to trimming and J lost 4 bases, with 8 bases between them. Germline CDR1 reads ENHRY; CDR2 reads SYGVKD. This CDR3 contains 12 residues. CDR3: CAIRSSADTQYF. The CDR3 DNA follows: TGTGCCATCAGGTCATCCGCAGATACGCAGTATTTT.

In the case of this clonotype: Possible read error: a much larger clone is one base away. V is TRBV11-2 and J is TRBJ2-1, with 8 positions matching TRBD2. CDR1 is SGHAT, CDR2 FQNNGV, per germline. The CDR3 is made up of 14 amino acids. The chain's CDR3 is CASKRGKGYNEQLF. The CDR3 DNA follows: TGTGCCAGCAAGCGGGGGAAAGGGTACAATGAGCAGCTCTTC.

The chain couples TRBV5-6 to TRBJ2-1; 15 positions match TRBD2. There are 18 residues in the CDR3. The J segment lost 12 bases and the V segment lost 3 bases, leaving 16 bases of the junction unmatched. Germline V lookup: CDR1 SGHDT, CDR2 YYEEEE. This CDR3 is CASSSGGLAGGQMSGQFF. The CDR3 coding sequence is TGTGCCAGCAGCTCGGGAGGACTAGCGGGGGGGCAGATGAGTGGGCAGTTCTTC.

The chain has TRBV10-3 and TRBJ2-7; D is unclear. Trimming cost V 0 bases and J 5 bases, with 5 bases left between them. The CDR3 contains 12 residues. Germline lookup yields CDR1 ENHRY and CDR2 SYGVKD. This CDR3 is CAISESSHEQYF. In nucleotides, the CDR3 is TGTGCCATCAGTGAGTCTTCCCACGAGCAGTACTTC.

This clonotype was counted a few times. The V and J genes are TRBV7-8 and TRBJ2-7, with D possibly matching TRBD2 (5 bases). The length of the CDR3 is 13 residues. Germline V lookup: CDR1 SGHVS, CDR2 FQNEAQ. The V and J ends lost 0 bases and 5 bases respectively, with 8 bases between them. The CDR3 coding sequence is TGTGCCAGCAGCTTAGCAGGGAGAAACGAGCAGTACTTC. This codes for CASSLAGRNEQYF.

The chain uses TRBV6-2 or TRBV6-3 and TRBJ2-4; maybe TRBD2 (6 bases). The J call is doubtful: the DNA matches TRBJ2-5 better. The germline V gene encodes CDR1 MNHEY and CDR2 SVGEGT. The CDR3 spans 14 residues. The CDR3 nucleotides are TGTGCCAGCACCCCCATCGGGGGTGTGAAGACCCAGTACTTC. Translating gives CASTPIGGVKTQYF.

Ten or more counts support this clonotype. The chain recombines TRBV7-9 with TRBJ1-2, with D unresolved. Germline V gene lookup returns CDR1 SEHNR and CDR2 FQNEAQ (reference sequence). The CDR3 covers 13 residues. V lost 5 bases and J lost 6, with 13 bases in between. The CDR3 loop reads CASSPREGDGYTF. In DNA form, the CDR3 reads TGTGCCAGCAGCCCTAGGGAGGGAGATGGCTACACCTTC.

Many counts were recorded for this clonotype. V gene TRBV11-2 combines with J gene TRBJ1-4; 7 bases line up with TRBD1. Germline V lookup: CDR1 SGHAT, CDR2 FQNNGV. The CDR3 contains 14 residues. V gave up 9 bases and J gave up 8 bases; unmatched junction bases: 12. The CDR3 is CASTRDSATEKLFF. CDR3 coding DNA: TGTGCCAGTACCCGGGACAGCGCCACCGAAAAACTGTTTTTT.

This clonotype has ten or more counts. The rearrangement joins TRBV2 to TRBJ1-1; D remains unclear. The V gene lost 6 bases and the J gene lost 1 base, with 6 bases spanning the gap. The CDR3 covers 12 residues. Germline loops: CDR1 SNHLY, CDR2 FYNNEI. For the CDR3, the DNA is TGTGCCAGCAGACCTCAGAACACTGAAGCTTTCTTT. Encoded protein: CASRPQNTEAFF.

This clonotype appeared a single time. The J gene is TRBJ1-5, the V gene TRBV19, with 8 bases aligning to TRBD1. V shed 3 bases, J shed 6 bases, and the junction held 16 bases outside the gene matches. The CDR3 runs 18 residues. Germline loops: CDR1 LNHDA, CDR2 SQIVND (reference sequence). The CDR3 sequence is CASSMEAPRTGMVQPQHF. The CDR3 DNA sequence: TGTGCCAGTAGTATGGAGGCCCCGAGGACAGGGATGGTTCAGCCCCAGCATTTT.

CDR3 nucleotides: TGTGCCACCAGTGATTTCTATGAGGAGACCCAGTACTTC. This codes for CATSDFYEETQYF. This chain joins TRBV24-1 and TRBJ2-5; no clear D gene. Trimming stripped 1 base from V and 5 bases from J, with 7 bases between. The CDR3 loop spans 13 amino acids. CDR1 KGHDR and CDR2 SFDVKD come from the germline V gene.